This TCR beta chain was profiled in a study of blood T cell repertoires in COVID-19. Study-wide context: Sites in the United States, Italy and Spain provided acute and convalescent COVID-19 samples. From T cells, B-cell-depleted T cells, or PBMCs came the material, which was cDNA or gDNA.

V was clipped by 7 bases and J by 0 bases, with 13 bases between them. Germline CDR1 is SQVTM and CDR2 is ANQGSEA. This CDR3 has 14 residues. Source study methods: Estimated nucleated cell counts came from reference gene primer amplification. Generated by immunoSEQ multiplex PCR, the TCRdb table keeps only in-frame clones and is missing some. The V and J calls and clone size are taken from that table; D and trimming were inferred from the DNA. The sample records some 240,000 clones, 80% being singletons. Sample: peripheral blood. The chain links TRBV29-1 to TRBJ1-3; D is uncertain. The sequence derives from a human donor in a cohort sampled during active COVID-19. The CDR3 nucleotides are TGCAGCGCAAGACACACGAGCTCTGGAAACACCATATATTTT. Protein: CSARHTSSGNTIYF.